This entry is about one T cell receptor (beta chain). Unmatched junction bases numbered 6, after V lost 3 bases and J lost 6 bases. The CDR3 consists of 15 residues. Germline assignment: CDR1 KGHDR and CDR2 SFDVKD. This sample stems from a study of blood T cell repertoires in COVID-19. On the study more broadly: Material from acute and convalescent COVID-19 was sourced from the United States, Italy and Spain. In each case, the material was cDNA or gDNA derived from T cells, B-cell-depleted T cells, or PBMCs.

Donors were grouped by their self-reported clinical history. Some clones are missing from TCRdb's copy, which holds only in-frame ones; the method was immunoSEQ multiplex PCR. The top ten clones hold roughly 3.4% of a sample with about 140,000 clones, approximately 85% of them seen once. The source is a woman in her forties or fifties with acute COVID-19. Sequences were obtained from PBMCs or T cells enriched from blood (not recorded which). The chain employs TRBV24-1 and TRBJ2-2; TRBD1 matches at 7 bases. The CDR3, as DNA: TGTGCCACCAGTGATGCCCAGGGGGTCGCCGGGGAGCTGTTTTTT. It yields the protein CATSDAQGVAGELFF.